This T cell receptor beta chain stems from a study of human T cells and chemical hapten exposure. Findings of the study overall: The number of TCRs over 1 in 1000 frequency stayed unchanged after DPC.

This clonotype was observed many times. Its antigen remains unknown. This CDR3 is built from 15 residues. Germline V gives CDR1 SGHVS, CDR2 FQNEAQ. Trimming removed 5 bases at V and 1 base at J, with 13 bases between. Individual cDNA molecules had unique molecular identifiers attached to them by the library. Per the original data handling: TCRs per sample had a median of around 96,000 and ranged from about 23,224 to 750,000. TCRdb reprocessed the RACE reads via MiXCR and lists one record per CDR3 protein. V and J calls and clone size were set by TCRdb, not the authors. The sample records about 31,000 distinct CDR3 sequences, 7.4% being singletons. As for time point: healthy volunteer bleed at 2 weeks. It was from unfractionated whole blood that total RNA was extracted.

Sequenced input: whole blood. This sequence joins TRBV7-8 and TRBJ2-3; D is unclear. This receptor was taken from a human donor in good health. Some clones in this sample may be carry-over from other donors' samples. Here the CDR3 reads CASSLAHQGTDTQYF. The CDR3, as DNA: TGTGCCAGCAGCCTGGCCCATCAGGGCACAGATACGCAGTATTTT.